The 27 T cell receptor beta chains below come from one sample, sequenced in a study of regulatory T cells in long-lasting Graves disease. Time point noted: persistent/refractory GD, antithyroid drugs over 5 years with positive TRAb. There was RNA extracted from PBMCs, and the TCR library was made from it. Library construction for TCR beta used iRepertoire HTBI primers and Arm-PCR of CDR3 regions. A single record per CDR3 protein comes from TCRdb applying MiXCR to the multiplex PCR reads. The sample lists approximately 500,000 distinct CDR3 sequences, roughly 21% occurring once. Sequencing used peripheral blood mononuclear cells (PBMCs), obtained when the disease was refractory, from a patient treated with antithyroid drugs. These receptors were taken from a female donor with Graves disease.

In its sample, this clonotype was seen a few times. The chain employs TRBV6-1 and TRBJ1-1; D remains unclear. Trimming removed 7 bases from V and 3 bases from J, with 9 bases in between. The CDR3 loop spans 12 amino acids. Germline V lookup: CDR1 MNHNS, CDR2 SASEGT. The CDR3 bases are TGTGCCAGCAATACACCCTACACTGAAGCTTTCTTT. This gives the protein CASNTPYTEAFF.

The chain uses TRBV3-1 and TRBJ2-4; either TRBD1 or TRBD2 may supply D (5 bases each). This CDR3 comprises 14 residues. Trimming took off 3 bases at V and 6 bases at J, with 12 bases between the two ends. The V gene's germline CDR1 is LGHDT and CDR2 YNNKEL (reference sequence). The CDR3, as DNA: TGTGCCAGCAGCCAGATGGGGGATTTAAACATTCAGTACTTC. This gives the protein CASSQMGDLNIQYF.

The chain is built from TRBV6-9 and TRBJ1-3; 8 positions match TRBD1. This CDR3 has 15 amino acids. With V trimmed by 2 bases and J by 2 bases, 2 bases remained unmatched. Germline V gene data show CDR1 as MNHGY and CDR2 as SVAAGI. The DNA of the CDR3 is TGTGCCAGCAGTTATCAGGGGGCGGCTGGAAACACCATATATTTT. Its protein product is CASSYQGAAGNTIYF.

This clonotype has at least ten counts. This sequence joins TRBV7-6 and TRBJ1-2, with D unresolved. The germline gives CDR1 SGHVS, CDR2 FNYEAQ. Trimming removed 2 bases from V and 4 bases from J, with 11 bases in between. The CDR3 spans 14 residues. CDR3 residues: CASSLSGLTYGYTF. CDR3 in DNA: TGTGCCAGCAGCTTATCCGGGCTCACCTATGGCTACACCTTC.

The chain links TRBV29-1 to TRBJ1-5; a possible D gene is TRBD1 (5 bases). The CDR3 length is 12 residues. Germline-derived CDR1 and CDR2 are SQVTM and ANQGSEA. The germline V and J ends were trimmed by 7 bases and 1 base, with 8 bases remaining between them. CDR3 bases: TGCAGCGGCGGGGACAGCAATCAGCCCCAGCATTTT. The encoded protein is CSGGDSNQPQHF.

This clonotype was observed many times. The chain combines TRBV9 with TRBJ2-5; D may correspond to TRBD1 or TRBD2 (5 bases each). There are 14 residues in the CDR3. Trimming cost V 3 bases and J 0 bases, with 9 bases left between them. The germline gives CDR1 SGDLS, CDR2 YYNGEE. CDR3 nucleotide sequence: TGTGCCAGCAGCGGACCGGGGCACCAAGAGACCCAGTACTTC. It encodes CASSGPGHQETQYF.

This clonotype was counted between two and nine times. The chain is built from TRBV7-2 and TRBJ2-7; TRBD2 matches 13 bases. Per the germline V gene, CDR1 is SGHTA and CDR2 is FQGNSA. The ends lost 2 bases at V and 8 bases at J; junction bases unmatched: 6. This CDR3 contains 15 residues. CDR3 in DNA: TGTGCCAGCAGCTTATTCGGGACTAGCGGGAAACAGCAGTACTTC. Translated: CASSLFGTSGKQQYF.

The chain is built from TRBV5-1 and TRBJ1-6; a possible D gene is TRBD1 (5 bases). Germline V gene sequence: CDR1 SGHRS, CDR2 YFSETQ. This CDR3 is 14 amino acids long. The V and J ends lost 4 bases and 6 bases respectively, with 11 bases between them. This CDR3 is CASSTDRTNSPLHF. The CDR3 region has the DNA TGCGCCAGCAGCACCGACAGAACTAATTCACCCCTCCACTTT.

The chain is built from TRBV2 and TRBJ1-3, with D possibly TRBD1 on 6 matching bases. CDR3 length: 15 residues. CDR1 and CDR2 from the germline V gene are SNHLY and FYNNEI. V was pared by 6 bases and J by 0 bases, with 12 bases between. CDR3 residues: CASRGGAGSGNTIYF. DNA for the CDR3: TGTGCCAGCAGGGGGGGGGCAGGCTCTGGAAACACCATATATTTT.

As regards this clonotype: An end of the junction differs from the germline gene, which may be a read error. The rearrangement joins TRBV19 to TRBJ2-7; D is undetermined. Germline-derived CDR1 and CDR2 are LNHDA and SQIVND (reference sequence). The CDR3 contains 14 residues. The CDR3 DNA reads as TGTGCCTGTAGTATGAGGCAGGAGCCACACGAGCAGTACTTC. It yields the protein CACSMRQEPHEQYF.

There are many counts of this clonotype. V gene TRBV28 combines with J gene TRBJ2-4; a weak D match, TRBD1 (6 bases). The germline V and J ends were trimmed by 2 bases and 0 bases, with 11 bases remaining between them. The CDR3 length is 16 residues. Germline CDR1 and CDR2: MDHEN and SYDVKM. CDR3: CASSLGTTLAKNIQYF. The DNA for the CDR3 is TGTGCCAGCAGTTTAGGGACAACACTAGCCAAAAACATTCAGTACTTC.

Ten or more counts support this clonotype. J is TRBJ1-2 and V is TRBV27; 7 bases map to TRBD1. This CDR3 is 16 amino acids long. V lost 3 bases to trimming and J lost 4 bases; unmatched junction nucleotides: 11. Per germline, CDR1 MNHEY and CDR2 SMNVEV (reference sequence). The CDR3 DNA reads TGTGCCAGCAGTTTGTCCGGACAGGAACCCACCTATGGCTACACCTTC. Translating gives CASSLSGQEPTYGYTF.

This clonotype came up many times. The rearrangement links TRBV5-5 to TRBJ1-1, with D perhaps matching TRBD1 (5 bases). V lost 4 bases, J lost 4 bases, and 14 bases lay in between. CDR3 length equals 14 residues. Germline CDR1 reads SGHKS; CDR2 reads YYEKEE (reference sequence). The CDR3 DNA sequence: TGTGCCAGCAGCCTGACGTATGGGGGCACTGAAGCTTTCTTT. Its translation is CASSLTYGGTEAFF.

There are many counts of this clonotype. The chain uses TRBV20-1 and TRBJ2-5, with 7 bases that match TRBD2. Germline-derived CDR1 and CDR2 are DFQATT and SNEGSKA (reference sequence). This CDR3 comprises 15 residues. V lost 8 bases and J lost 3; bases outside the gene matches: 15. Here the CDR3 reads CSPLGGAGTKETQYF. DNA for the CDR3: TGCAGTCCACTGGGAGGGGCGGGCACCAAAGAGACCCAGTACTTC.

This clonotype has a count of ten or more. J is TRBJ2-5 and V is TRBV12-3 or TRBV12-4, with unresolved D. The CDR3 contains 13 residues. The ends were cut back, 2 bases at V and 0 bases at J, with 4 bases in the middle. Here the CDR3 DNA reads TGTGCCAGCAGTTTACAGGACCAAGAGACCCAGTACTTC. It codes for CASSLQDQETQYF.

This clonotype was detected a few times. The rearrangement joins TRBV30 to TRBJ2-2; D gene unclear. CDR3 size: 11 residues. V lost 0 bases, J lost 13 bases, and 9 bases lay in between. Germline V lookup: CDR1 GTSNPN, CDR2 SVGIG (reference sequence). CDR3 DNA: TGTGCCTGGAGTGTAGGATCGGGGCTGTTTTTT. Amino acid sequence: CAWSVGSGLFF.

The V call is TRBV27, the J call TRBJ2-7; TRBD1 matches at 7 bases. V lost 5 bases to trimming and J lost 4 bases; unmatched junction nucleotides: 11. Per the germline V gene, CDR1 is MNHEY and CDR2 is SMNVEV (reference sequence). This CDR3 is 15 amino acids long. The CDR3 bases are TGTGCCAGCAGTAGGGACCGGGACAGTTCGTACGAGCAGTACTTC. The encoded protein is CASSRDRDSSYEQYF.

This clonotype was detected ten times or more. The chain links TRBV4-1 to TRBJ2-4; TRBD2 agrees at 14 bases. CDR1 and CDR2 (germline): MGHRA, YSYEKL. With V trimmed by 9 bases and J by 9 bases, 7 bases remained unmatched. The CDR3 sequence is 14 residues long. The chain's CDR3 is CASRLAGGPSIQYF. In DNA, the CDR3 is TGCGCCAGTCGACTAGCGGGGGGGCCGAGCATTCAGTACTTC.

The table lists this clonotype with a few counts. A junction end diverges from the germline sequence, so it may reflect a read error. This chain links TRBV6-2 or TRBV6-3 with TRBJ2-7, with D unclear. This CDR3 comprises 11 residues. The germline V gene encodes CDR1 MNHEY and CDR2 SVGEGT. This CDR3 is CTSSYRYEQYF. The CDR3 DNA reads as TGTACCAGCAGTTACCGCTACGAGCAGTACTTC.

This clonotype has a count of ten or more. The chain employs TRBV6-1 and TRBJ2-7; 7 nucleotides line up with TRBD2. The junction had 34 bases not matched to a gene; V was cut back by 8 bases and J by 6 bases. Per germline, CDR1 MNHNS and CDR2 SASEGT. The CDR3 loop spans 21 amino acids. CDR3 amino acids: CASGFLGASGGLDPTALEQYF. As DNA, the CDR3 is TGTGCCAGCGGATTCCTCGGAGCTAGCGGAGGTTTGGACCCTACCGCCCTCGAGCAGTACTTC.

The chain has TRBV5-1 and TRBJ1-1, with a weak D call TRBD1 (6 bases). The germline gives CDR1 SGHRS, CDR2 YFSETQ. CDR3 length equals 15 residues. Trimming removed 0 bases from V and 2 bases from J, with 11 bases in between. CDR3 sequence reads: CASSLEGEYNTEAFF. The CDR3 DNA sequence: TGCGCCAGCAGCTTGGAGGGGGAATACAACACTGAAGCTTTCTTT.

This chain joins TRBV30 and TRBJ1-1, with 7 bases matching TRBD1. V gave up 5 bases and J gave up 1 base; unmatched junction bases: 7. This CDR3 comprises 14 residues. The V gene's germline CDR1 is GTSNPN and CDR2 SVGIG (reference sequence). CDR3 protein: CAWESQGGNTEAFF. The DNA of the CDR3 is TGTGCCTGGGAGTCCCAGGGGGGGAACACTGAAGCTTTCTTT.

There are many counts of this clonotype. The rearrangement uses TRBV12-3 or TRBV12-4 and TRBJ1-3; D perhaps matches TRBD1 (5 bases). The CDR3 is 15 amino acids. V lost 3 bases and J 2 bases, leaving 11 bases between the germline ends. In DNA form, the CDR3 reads TGTGCCAGCAGTTTGACAAGGGACGCTGGAAACACCATATATTTT. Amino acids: CASSLTRDAGNTIYF.

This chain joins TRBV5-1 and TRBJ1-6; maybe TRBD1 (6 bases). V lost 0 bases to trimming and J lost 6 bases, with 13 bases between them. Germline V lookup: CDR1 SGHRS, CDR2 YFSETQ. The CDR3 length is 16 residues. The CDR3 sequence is CASSLAFGGVNSPLHF. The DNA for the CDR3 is TGCGCCAGCAGCTTGGCGTTCGGGGGCGTTAATTCACCCCTCCACTTT. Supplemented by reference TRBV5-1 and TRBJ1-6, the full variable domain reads KAGVTQTPRYLIKTRGQQVTLSCSPISGHRSVSWYQQTPGQGLQFLFEYFSETQRNKGNFPGRFSGRQFSNSRSEMNVSTLELGDSALYLCASSLAFGGVNSPLHFGNGTRLTVT.

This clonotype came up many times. This CDR3 reads CASSSLAIQETQYF. The CDR3 coding sequence is TGTGCCAGCAGTTCCTTAGCGATCCAAGAGACCCAGTACTTC. This rearrangement joins TRBV12-3 or TRBV12-4 to TRBJ2-5; TRBD2 is a possible D gene (5 bases). V was cut by 4 bases and J by 1 base, with 10 bases left in between. The CDR3 consists of 14 residues.

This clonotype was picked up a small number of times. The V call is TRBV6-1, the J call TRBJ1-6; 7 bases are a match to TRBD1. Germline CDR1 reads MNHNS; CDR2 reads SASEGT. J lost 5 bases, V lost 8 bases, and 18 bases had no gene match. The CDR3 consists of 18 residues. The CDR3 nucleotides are TGTGCCAGCTATTCCCGGACAGGCGTGGGATTTGATAATTCACCCCTCCACTTT. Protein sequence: CASYSRTGVGFDNSPLHF.

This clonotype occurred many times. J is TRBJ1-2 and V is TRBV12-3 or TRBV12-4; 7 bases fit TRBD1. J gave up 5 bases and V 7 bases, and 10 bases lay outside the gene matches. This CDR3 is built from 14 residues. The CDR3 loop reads CASTLNTGAYGYTF. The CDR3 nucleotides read TGTGCCAGCACCCTCAACACAGGGGCGTATGGCTACACCTTC.